These T cell receptor beta chains were read from a single sample in a study of PD-1 and CTLA-4 blockade in melanoma. Only in-frame clones appear in the TCRdb table, and some are missing; sequencing was by immunoSEQ multiplex PCR. This table holds approximately 17,000 clones, approximately 70% found once. Source: CD8+ T cells from peripheral blood, taken from a patient given anti-PD-1 treatment. The receptors come from a human donor with melanoma. CDR3s leave out the opening cysteine and the closing phenylalanine or tryptophan. Each record gives: V gene, J gene, CDR3 protein.

>TRBV7-8|TRBJ1-1
ASSLEGWNTEAF
>TRBV7-8|TRBJ2-4
ASSLGTGTGGSINIQY
>TRBV5-4|TRBJ1-1
ASSFQGADTEAF
>TRBV7-9|TRBJ2-2
ASSLLAGVITGELF
>TRBV5-5|TRBJ2-7
ASSLNRDSSYEQY
>TRBV2|TRBJ2-1
ASSEALGTSGINEQF
>TRBV27|TRBJ2-1
ASSSLNSYNEQF
>TRBV6-1|TRBJ2-3
ASSEDLAGIYSQY
>TRBV7-9|TRBJ2-5
ASSLAATSRRAAQY
>TRBV19|TRBJ2-1
ASSATGGSYNEQF
>TRBV27|TRBJ2-7
ASSFSRGSYEQY
>TRBV6-5|TRBJ2-6
ASSPAGSGANVLT
>TRBV7-9|TRBJ2-7
ASSHRDRGYEQY
>TRBV25-1|TRBJ2-7
ASSEYGPGQGADEQY
>TRBV2|TRBJ2-7
ASSEEGATYEQY
>TRBV27|TRBJ1-2
ASSAIDHYGYT
>TRBV4-1|TRBJ1-1
ASSQRGGTEAF
>TRBV4-1|TRBJ2-7
ASSQDRGTGWNEQY
>TRBV6-5|TRBJ1-2
ASSYGTDYGYT
>TRBV6-5|TRBJ1-1
ASSQGEGTEAF
>TRBV7-9|TRBJ2-5
ASSLVRGTGETQY
>TRBV18|TRBJ2-5
ASSPWETQY
>TRBV9|TRBJ1-4
ASTIGTGEGKLF
>TRBV24-1|TRBJ1-1
ATSDVRGTEAF
>TRBV9|TRBJ2-3
ASSPVAGESTDTQY
>TRBV10-2|TRBJ2-5
ASKYTYQETQY
>TRBV2|TRBJ1-1
ASRAEPEAF